A single sample is the source of the 5 T cell receptor beta chains below, sequenced in a study of CD8 T cells in ankylosing spondylitis. Overall study results and limits: Fewer than ten highly homologous variants made up a TCR beta motif that seemed to typify ankylosing spondylitis blood.

TCRdb re-derived calls from the 5' RACE reads in MiXCR, one entry per CDR3 protein. The sample holds about 450,000 distinct CDR3 sequences, 20% to 30% seen once. Their recognized antigens are unknown. Sequencing input: blood, either unsorted or a sorted T cell fraction (not recorded which). The origin of the receptors is a male donor with ankylosing spondylitis.

The chain carries TRBV5-6 and TRBJ2-7, with no clear D. V lost 2 bases, J lost 11 bases, and 14 bases lay in between. This CDR3 comprises 12 residues. Germline V gene sequence: CDR1 SGHDT, CDR2 YYEEEE. CDR3 nucleotides: TGTGCCAGCAGCTTATATGACCTGGTTAAGTACGTC. Translating gives CASSLYDLVKYV.

This clonotype was detected many times. The chain uses TRBV7-2 and TRBJ1-5; D perhaps matches TRBD1 (6 bases). The CDR3 loop spans 14 amino acids. V was shortened by 1 base and J by 8 bases, with 12 bases between the two germline ends. In germline, CDR1 is SGHTA, CDR2 FQGNSA. The CDR3 DNA reads as TGTGCCAGCAGCTTAGAGGGGGGTAGGAAGCCCCAGCATTTT. This translates into CASSLEGGRKPQHF. Drawing the rest from reference TRBV7-2 and TRBJ1-5, the complete variable domain is GAGVSQSPSNKVTEKGKDVELRCDPISGHTALYWYRQSLGQGLEFLIYFQGNSAPDKSGLPSDRFSAERTGGSVSTLTIQRTQQEDSAVYLCASSLEGGRKPQHFGDGTRLSIL.

This clonotype was seen a few times. V gene TRBV20-1 combines with J gene TRBJ2-3, with D possibly being TRBD1 (5 bases). The V end lost 3 bases, the J end lost 11 bases, and 12 bases lay between the germline ends. The CDR3 loop spans 11 amino acids. The germline CDR1 and CDR2 sequences are DFQATT and SNEGSKA (reference sequence). The CDR3 nucleotides are TGCAGTGCTAGTAGCCCCAGGGAGCAGTATTTT. Residues: CSASSPREQYF.

The table lists this clonotype with a few counts. V usage is TRBV5-1 and J usage is TRBJ2-3, with 7 bases fitting TRBD2. CDR1 is SGHRS, CDR2 YFSETQ, per germline. The trim removed 4 bases at V and 1 base at J, leaving 12 bases unmatched. The CDR3 consists of 17 residues. The CDR3 DNA sequence: TGCGCCAGCAGCCAGAGTTCTAGCGGTGGGGGCACAGATACGCAGTATTTT. It specifies CASSQSSSGGGTDTQYF. The full variable domain, in which reference TRBV5-1 and TRBJ2-3 provide the parts outside the CDR3, is KAGVTQTPRYLIKTRGQQVTLSCSPISGHRSVSWYQQTPGQGLQFLFEYFSETQRNKGNFPGRFSGRQFSNSRSEMNVSTLELGDSALYLCASSQSSSGGGTDTQYFGPGTRLTVL.

This clonotype was counted a few times. CDR3 loop: CAWSRATITDTQYF. CDR3 nucleotide sequence: TGTGCCTGGAGCCGGGCCACCATCACAGATACGCAGTATTTT. The J gene is TRBJ2-3, the V gene TRBV30, with D hard to call. CDR1 and CDR2 from the germline V gene are GTSNPN and SVGIG (reference sequence). This CDR3 has 14 amino acids. The germline V and J ends were trimmed by 3 bases and 2 bases, with 12 bases remaining between them.